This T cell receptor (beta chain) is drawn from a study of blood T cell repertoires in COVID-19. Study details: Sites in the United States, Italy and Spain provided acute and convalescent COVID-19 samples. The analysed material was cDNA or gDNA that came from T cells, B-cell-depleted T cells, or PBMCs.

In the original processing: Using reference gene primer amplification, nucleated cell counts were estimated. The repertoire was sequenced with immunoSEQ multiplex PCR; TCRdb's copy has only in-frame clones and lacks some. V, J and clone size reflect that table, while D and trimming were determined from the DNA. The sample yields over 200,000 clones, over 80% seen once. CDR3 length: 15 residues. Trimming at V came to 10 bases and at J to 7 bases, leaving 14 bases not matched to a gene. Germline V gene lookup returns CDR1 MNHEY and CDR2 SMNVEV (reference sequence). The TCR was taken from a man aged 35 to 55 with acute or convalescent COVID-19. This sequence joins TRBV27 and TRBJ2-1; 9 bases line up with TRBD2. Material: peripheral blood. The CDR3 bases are TGTGCCACGCGCCTTTTAGCGGGAGAGCGTAATGAGCAGTTCTTC. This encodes CATRLLAGERNEQFF.